This T cell receptor (beta chain) was profiled in a study of T cell responses to AZD1222 COVID-19 vaccine (dated by TCRdb to the early 2020s). In the study overall: TCR sequencing was performed for 233 trial participants, of whom roughly 200 were given two doses of AZD1222 and 26 were given two doses of MenACWY control vaccine. Trial participants were enrolled by age into 18-55, 56-69 and 70-plus year subgroups, with about 150, 27 and 61 TCR-sequenced participants respectively. Beyond this particular receptor, the publication reports: Reportedly, almost half of the unique spike-specific TCRs recognized epitopes lying outside the regions that are mutated in the B.1.351 and B.1.1.7 variants. The whole spike protein was spanned by vaccine-associated CD4 TCRs, and dominant responses were seen in regions 160-218 and 743-854. Only five to seven AZD1222 recipients were SARS-CoV-2 seropositive at baseline, limiting conclusions about previously exposed vaccinees. Participants were mostly white British, with more females than males. The authors suggested clonal diversity may have been underestimated. After two AZD1222 doses, spike-specific TCR breadth and depth were significantly higher than at day 0 and than in MenACWY recipients. No day 14 peak-response samples were available, so repertoires were characterized only after the peak T cell response. The 56-69-year group was small, and its depth increase did not reach significance, likely because of low power.

The count of this clone is one. The antigen it recognizes is unknown. No much larger clone exists at a distance of one base, and base qualities are not known. The CDR3 sequence holds 16 residues, the cysteine and phenylalanine included. The entry retains the CDR3 DNA only, 48 bases that are in frame from base 1. CDR1 SGHVS and CDR2 FQNEAQ were looked up in the germline V gene. Ends trimmed: V by 1 base, J by 9 bases; bases unmatched to a gene: 12. The time point label corresponds to: about 28 days (+/-7) after the second vaccine dose. AZD1222 recipients given second doses at about 4 weeks or at about 12 weeks were pooled, since spike-specific TCR depth and breadth were not found to differ between the two schedules. Vaccinee samples came from UK trials COV001 and COV002, including a single-blind randomized controlled phase 2/3 trial of AZD1222 (ChAdOx1 nCoV-19) in healthy adults. For TCRbeta chain sequencing, PBMC samples from trial participants were taken at day 0 and at day 28 after the second dose.

The CDR3 regions of human TCRbeta chains were subjected to immunosequencing. The original pipeline was this. TCRs in the repertoires were compared against a reference library of SARS-CoV-2-specific TCRs that had been generated with the MIRA antigen-specificity platform. Breadth meant the fraction of unique TCRs that were SARS-CoV-2-associated, whereas depth meant the fraction of total T cells that were SARS-CoV-2-associated. Using the MIRA data, each spike-specific TCR was assigned both to the spike region to which the TCR was reactive and to a CD4 or CD8 class. Log10-transformed breadth and depth values were compared by one-way ANOVA with Sidak's multiple comparisons tests. The clones in this table, taken by TCRdb from immuneACCESS, are in-frame only. Not every clone is retained; where verified, under half of the shortfall comes from an unresolved V gene, and the cause of the rest is unknown. V and J calls and clone size are copied from that table; D and trimming were computed from the DNA. Present in this sample are around 130,000 clones, about 89% of which were seen just once. The top ten clones comprise 9.5% of the sample.

This specimen was peripheral blood, taken 28 days after the second AZD1222 dose. The source is an adult who received the AZD1222 COVID-19 vaccine. The sequence joins TRBV7-8 to TRBJ2-1, with 7 junctional bases fitting TRBD2. The nucleotides read TGTGCCAGCAGCTTAGGTGGGGACGCGGGAGTTCTTGAGCAGTTCTTC. Its protein product is CASSLGGDAGVLEQFF. The CDR3 plus the reference TRBV7-8 and TRBJ2-1 genes for the other parts give the full variable domain: GAGVSQSPRYKVAKRGQDVALRCDPISGHVSLFWYQQALGQGPEFLTYFQNEAQLDKSGLPSDRFFAERPEGSVSTLKIQRTQQEDSAVYLCASSLGGDAGVLEQFFGPGTRLTVL.